This T cell receptor beta chain appears in the sequencing data of a study of blood T cells in healthy people across ages. Study details: Per two T cells, template switching captured roughly one barcoded beta molecule.

Study findings and constraints: Aged donors had fewer naive CD4+ cells and lower diversity than long-lived donors. Naive T cell percentage showed a strong correlation with the diversity of TCR beta.

The CDR3 covers 15 residues. V was cut by 2 bases and J by 4 bases, with 11 bases left in between. Germline V gene data show CDR1 as SGHTA and CDR2 as FQGNSA. In regard to this clonotype: Its cognate antigen is unknown.

Total RNA extraction produced at least 6 micrograms (per sample) for the study. The use of a sample-barcoded 5' primer and a J-beta primer mix characterized a second PCR of about 7 to 12 cycles. MiXCR was run by TCRdb on the 5' RACE reads, yielding one entry per CDR3 protein. The sample contains more than 800,000 distinct CDR3 sequences, around 28% of which appear only once. This receptor was identified in a woman over 75 in good health. Sequencing was performed on blood. The gene calls are TRBV7-2 and TRBJ1-4; D gene unclear. The CDR3 DNA follows: TGTGCCAGCAGCTTAAGGGAAATGGTTAATGAAAAACTGTTTTTT. Its protein is CASSLREMVNEKLFF.